This T cell receptor beta chain was sequenced in a study of T cell responses to AZD1222 COVID-19 vaccine. Findings of the study overall: Donors in the cohort were predominantly white British and more often female, and clonal diversity was possibly underestimated. No repertoire was sampled before or during the peak T cell response, only after it. Unmutated variant regions are reportedly the target of nearly half of TCRs that are spike-specific.

On this clone itself: Its matching antigen is unknown. Other nucleotide sequences from this sample produce the same CDR3.

This CDR3 is 14 amino acids long. V lost 9 bases, J lost 1 base, and 15 bases lay in between. The germline gives CDR1 LNHDA, CDR2 SQIVND (reference sequence). Produced via immunoSEQ multiplex PCR; TCRdb's table is partial and in-frame only. In the table there are under 95,000 clones, approximately 87% of which are singletons. This chain connects TRBV19 to TRBJ1-2, with D perhaps TRBD1 (5 bases). This receptor was taken from an adult who received the AZD1222 COVID-19 vaccine. Sequencing used peripheral blood, obtained 28 days after the second AZD1222 dose. CDR3 sequence reads: CASLPGGSNYGYTF. As DNA, the CDR3 is TGTGCCAGCCTCCCGGGGGGTAGTAACTATGGCTACACCTTC.